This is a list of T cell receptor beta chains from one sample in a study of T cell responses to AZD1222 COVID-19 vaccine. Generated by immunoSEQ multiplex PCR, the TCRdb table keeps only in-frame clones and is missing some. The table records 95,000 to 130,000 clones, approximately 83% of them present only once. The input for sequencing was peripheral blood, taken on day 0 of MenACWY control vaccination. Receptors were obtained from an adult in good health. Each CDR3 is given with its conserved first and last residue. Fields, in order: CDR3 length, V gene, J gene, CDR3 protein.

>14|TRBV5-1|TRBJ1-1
CASSLAPQNTEAFF
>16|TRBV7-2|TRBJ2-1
CASSLGRGQGPNEQFF
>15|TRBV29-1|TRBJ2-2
CSVSTGSKVAGELFF
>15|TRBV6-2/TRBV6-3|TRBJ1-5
CASSYHTNSNQPQHF
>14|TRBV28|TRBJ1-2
CASSRSLRVEGYTF
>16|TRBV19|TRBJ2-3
CASSARPSGGTDTQYF
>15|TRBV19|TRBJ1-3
CASSTRRGVGNTIYF
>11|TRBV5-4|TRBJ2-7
CASRGEYEQYF
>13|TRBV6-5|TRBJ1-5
CASSSRVDQPQHF
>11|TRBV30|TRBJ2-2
CARAQAGELFF
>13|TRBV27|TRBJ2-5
CASKGQGTETQYF
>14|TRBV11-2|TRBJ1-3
CASSLERSGNTIYF
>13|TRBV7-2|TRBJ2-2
CASGRGRTGELFF
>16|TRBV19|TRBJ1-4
CASSSPGQGGSEKLFF
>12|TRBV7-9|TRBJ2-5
CASSLPGGHEYF
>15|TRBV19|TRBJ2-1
CASSGVRLAGDEQFF
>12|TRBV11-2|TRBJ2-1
CASSLGLYEQFF
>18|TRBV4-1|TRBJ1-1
CASSRSPWTGGGDTEAFF
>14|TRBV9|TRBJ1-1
CASSAPHRNTEAFF
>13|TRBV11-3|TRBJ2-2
CASSNMNTGELFF
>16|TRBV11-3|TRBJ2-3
CASSQSGGAYADTQYF
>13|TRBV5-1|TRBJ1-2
CASSNRGDYGYTF
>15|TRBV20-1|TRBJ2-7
CSASSRTSGNYEQYF
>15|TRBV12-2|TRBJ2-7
CASRSRLCPTYEQYF
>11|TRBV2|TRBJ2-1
CASTFHNEQFF
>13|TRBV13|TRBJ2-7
CASSGSQVSEQYF
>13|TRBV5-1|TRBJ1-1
CASSLGGNTEAFF
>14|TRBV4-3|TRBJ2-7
CASSQGVGPYEQYF
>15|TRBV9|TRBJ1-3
CASSVQGRAGNTIYF
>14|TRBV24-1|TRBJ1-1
CATSGTGGNTEAFF
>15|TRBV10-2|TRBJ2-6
CASSEVASGANVLTF
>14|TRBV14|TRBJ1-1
CASSPPGVNTEAFF
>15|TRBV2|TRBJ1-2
CASSPRIQGLGGYTF
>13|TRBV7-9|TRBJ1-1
CASSSAGVTEAFF
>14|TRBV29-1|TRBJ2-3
CSVARGTATDTQYF
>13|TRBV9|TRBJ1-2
CASSVEPDLGYTF
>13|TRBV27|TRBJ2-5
CASSLGDQETQYF
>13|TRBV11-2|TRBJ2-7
CASKEQVSYEQYF
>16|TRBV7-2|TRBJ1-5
CASSLEGQGFNQPQHF
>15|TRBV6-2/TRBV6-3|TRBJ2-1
CASSYRTGSGNEQFF
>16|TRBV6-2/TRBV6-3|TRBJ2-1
CASSYHSGGASNEQFF
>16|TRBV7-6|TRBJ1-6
CASSLVTGEVGSPLHF
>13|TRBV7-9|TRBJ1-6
CASSLGGDSPLHF